This TCR beta chain was sequenced in a study of blood T cells in healthy people across ages. Study-wide findings and caveats: Naive T cell percentage and TCR beta diversity correlated strongly. Observed TCR beta diversity per million T cells went down as age went up. This fall followed a roughly linear course with age.

Regarding this clonotype: The antigen is unknown.

Using a J-beta primer mix together with a sample-barcoded 5' primer, a second PCR was run for roughly 6 to 11 cycles. Every cDNA was tagged by a template-switch adaptor with 12 random nucleotides. Each CDR3 protein gets one entry after TCRdb re-called the 5' RACE reads with MiXCR. The data show 1.5 million to 2 million distinct CDR3 sequences, approximately 30% seen once. This CDR3 contains 12 residues. With 6 bases clipped from V and 4 bases from J, the junction kept 2 bases outside the gene matches. Germline assignment: CDR1 SQVTM and CDR2 ANQGSEA. Sequencing was performed on blood. The chain combines TRBV29-1 with TRBJ1-1; 10 bases map to TRBD1. This receptor was obtained from a woman aged 30 to 39 in good health. The CDR3 spells CSVRTGGTEAFF. The CDR3 DNA reads TGCAGCGTGAGGACAGGGGGCACTGAAGCTTTCTTT.